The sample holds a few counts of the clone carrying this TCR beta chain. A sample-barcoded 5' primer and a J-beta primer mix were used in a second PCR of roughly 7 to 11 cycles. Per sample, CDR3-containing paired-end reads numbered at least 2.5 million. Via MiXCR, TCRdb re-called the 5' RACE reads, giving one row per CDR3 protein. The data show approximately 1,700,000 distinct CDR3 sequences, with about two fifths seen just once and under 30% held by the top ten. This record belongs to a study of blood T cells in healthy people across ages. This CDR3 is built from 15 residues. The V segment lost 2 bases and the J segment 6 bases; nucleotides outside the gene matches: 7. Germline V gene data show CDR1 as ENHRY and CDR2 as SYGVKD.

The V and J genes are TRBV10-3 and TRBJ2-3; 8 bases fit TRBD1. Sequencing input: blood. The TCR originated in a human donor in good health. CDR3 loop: CAISEQGQGTDTQYF. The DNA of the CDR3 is TGTGCCATCAGTGAGCAAGGACAGGGAACCGATACGCAGTATTTT.